This is a list of T cell receptor beta chains from one sample in a study of blood T cell repertoires in COVID-19. Data came from immunoSEQ multiplex PCR; TCRdb stores just in-frame clones and leaves some out. The sample includes about 87,000 clones, roughly 86% of them seen just once. The specimen was peripheral blood. The receptor source for this set is a man aged 35 to 55 with acute or convalescent COVID-19. The CDR3 runs from the conserved cysteine through the conserved F or W. A D gene is named only where the DNA matches it firmly. Expanded clones get a size class; other rows say once, few or many, or leave the size out.

j_gene: TRBJ1-1
v_gene: TRBV6-4
abundance: few
d_gene: NA
len: 12
CDR3aa: CASRGLNTEAFF
CDR3nt: TGTGCCAGCCGGGGTTTGAACACTGAAGCTTTCTTT

j_gene: TRBJ2-7
v_gene: TRBV19
abundance: NA
d_gene: TRBD1
len: 15
CDR3aa: CASSMGQGHSYEQYF
CDR3nt: TGTGCCAGTAGTATGGGACAGGGGCACTCTTACGAGCAGTACTTC

j_gene: TRBJ2-2
v_gene: TRBV11-3
abundance: NA
d_gene: NA
len: 15
CDR3aa: CASSLDGGYTGELFF
CDR3nt: TGTGCCAGCAGCTTAGATGGCGGGTACACCGGGGAGCTGTTTTTT

j_gene: TRBJ2-1
v_gene: TRBV12-5
abundance: NA
d_gene: TRBD2
len: 15
CDR3aa: CASGLTPLTSDEQFF
CDR3nt: TGTGCTAGTGGTTTGACCCCCTTAACTAGCGATGAGCAGTTCTTC

j_gene: TRBJ1-2
v_gene: TRBV27
abundance: NA
d_gene: NA
len: 16
CDR3aa: CASASGGPRGLYGYTF
CDR3nt: TGTGCCAGCGCCTCTGGGGGACCCAGGGGCCTCTATGGCTACACCTTC

j_gene: TRBJ1-4
v_gene: TRBV7-9
abundance: few
d_gene: TRBD1
len: 14
CDR3aa: CASSLGQGYEKLFF
CDR3nt: TGTGCCAGCAGCTTAGGACAGGGGTATGAAAAACTGTTTTTT

j_gene: TRBJ2-7
v_gene: TRBV15
abundance: once
d_gene: TRBD1
len: 16
CDR3aa: CATSRDLQGSTYEQYF
CDR3nt: TGTGCCACCAGCAGAGATCTACAGGGGAGTACCTACGAGCAGTACTTC

j_gene: TRBJ2-5
v_gene: TRBV5-1
abundance: NA
d_gene: NA
len: 14
CDR3aa: CASSFLDNQETQYF
CDR3nt: TGCGCCAGCAGCTTTTTGGACAATCAAGAGACCCAGTACTTC

j_gene: TRBJ2-2
v_gene: TRBV5-1
abundance: NA
d_gene: NA
len: 14
CDR3aa: CASSVPREQGELFF
CDR3nt: TGCGCCAGCAGCGTGCCCAGGGAACAGGGGGAGCTGTTTTTT

j_gene: TRBJ2-2
v_gene: TRBV6-2/TRBV6-3
abundance: NA
d_gene: TRBD2
len: 15
CDR3aa: CASSPLAGGVGELFF
CDR3nt: TGTGCCAGCAGTCCCCTAGCGGGAGGCGTCGGGGAGCTGTTTTTT

j_gene: TRBJ1-2
v_gene: TRBV5-1
abundance: NA
d_gene: TRBD1
len: 16
CDR3aa: CASSFFGQGSDYGYTF
CDR3nt: TGCGCCAGCAGTTTTTTCGGACAGGGAAGCGACTATGGCTACACCTTC

j_gene: TRBJ2-7
v_gene: TRBV6-6
abundance: NA
d_gene: TRBD1
len: 16
CDR3aa: CASSYSPGTVTYEQYF
CDR3nt: TGTGCCAGCAGTTACTCCCCCGGGACAGTTACCTACGAGCAGTACTTC

j_gene: TRBJ2-1
v_gene: TRBV2
abundance: NA
d_gene: TRBD2
len: 14
CDR3aa: CASLPSGRVNEQFF
CDR3nt: TGTGCCAGCCTTCCTAGCGGGAGGGTCAATGAGCAGTTCTTC

j_gene: TRBJ2-3
v_gene: TRBV29-1
abundance: NA
d_gene: TRBD1
len: 16
CDR3aa: CSVEVEDRDSTDTQYF
CDR3nt: TGCAGCGTTGAAGTTGAGGACAGGGACAGCACAGATACGCAGTATTTT

j_gene: TRBJ2-3
v_gene: TRBV20-1
abundance: NA
d_gene: TRBD2
len: 14
CDR3aa: CSASSSGGIHTQYF
CDR3nt: TGCAGTGCTAGTTCTAGCGGGGGCATACATACGCAGTATTTT

j_gene: TRBJ1-1
v_gene: TRBV6-5
abundance: NA
d_gene: TRBD1
len: 15
CDR3aa: CASSTGNEGAAEAFF
CDR3nt: TGTGCCAGCAGTACAGGGAACGAGGGGGCGGCTGAAGCTTTCTTT

j_gene: TRBJ1-5
v_gene: TRBV24-1
abundance: NA
d_gene: TRBD1
len: 16
CDR3aa: CATSDGGQANNQPQHF
CDR3nt: TGTGCCACCAGTGATGGCGGACAGGCTAACAATCAGCCCCAGCATTTT

j_gene: TRBJ2-3
v_gene: TRBV5-4
abundance: NA
d_gene: TRBD2
len: 16
CDR3aa: CASSFLAGLVADTQYF
CDR3nt: TGTGCCAGCAGCTTCCTAGCGGGGTTGGTTGCAGATACGCAGTATTTT

j_gene: TRBJ1-1
v_gene: TRBV7-9
abundance: NA
d_gene: TRBD1
len: 15
CDR3aa: CASSLRQGYSSEAFF
CDR3nt: TGTGCCAGCAGCCTCCGACAGGGATATTCCTCTGAAGCTTTCTTT

j_gene: TRBJ2-1
v_gene: TRBV7-9
abundance: NA
d_gene: NA
len: 13
CDR3aa: CASSWLGHNEQFF
CDR3nt: TGTGCCAGCAGCTGGTTGGGGCACAATGAGCAGTTCTTC

j_gene: TRBJ1-1
v_gene: TRBV7-3
abundance: NA
d_gene: NA
len: 13
CDR3aa: CASSLSKNTEAFF
CDR3nt: TGTGCCAGCAGCTTATCTAAGAACACTGAAGCTTTCTTT

j_gene: TRBJ2-5
v_gene: TRBV19
abundance: NA
d_gene: NA
len: 15
CDR3aa: CASSITWTIQETQYF
CDR3nt: TGTGCCAGTAGTATAACCTGGACAATCCAAGAGACCCAGTACTTC

j_gene: TRBJ2-2
v_gene: TRBV18
abundance: NA
d_gene: NA
len: 17
CDR3aa: CASSPSRTDTNTGELFF
CDR3nt: TGTGCCAGCTCACCCTCGCGGACGGACACAAACACCGGGGAGCTGTTTTTT

j_gene: TRBJ1-4
v_gene: TRBV6-1
abundance: once
d_gene: NA
len: 14
CDR3aa: CASSEVRSDEKLFF
CDR3nt: TGTGCCAGCAGTGAAGTGAGGAGCGATGAAAAACTGTTTTTT

j_gene: TRBJ2-1
v_gene: TRBV9
abundance: once
d_gene: TRBD1
len: 15
CDR3aa: CASSGTGATYNEQFF
CDR3nt: TGTGCCAGCAGCGGTACAGGGGCGACCTACAATGAGCAGTTCTTC

j_gene: TRBJ1-2
v_gene: TRBV5-8
abundance: NA
d_gene: NA
len: 14
CDR3aa: CASSLVQKIYGYTF
CDR3nt: TGTGCCAGCAGCTTGGTTCAGAAGATCTATGGCTACACCTTC

j_gene: TRBJ1-2
v_gene: TRBV19
abundance: NA
d_gene: NA
len: 13
CDR3aa: CASSITVNYGYTF
CDR3nt: TGTGCCAGTAGTATAACAGTGAACTATGGCTACACCTTC

j_gene: TRBJ1-2
v_gene: TRBV6-1
abundance: NA
d_gene: NA
len: 12
CDR3aa: CASSDGGVGYTF
CDR3nt: TGTGCCAGCAGTGATGGGGGGGTGGGCTACACCTTC

j_gene: TRBJ1-1
v_gene: TRBV3-1/TRBV3-2
abundance: NA
d_gene: TRBD1
len: 15
CDR3aa: CASSQLGQGDTEAFF
CDR3nt: TGTGCCAGCAGCCAATTGGGACAGGGAGACACTGAAGCTTTCTTT

j_gene: TRBJ2-5
v_gene: TRBV6-5
abundance: few
d_gene: NA
len: 14
CDR3aa: CASTRSGYQETQYF
CDR3nt: TGTGCCAGCACAAGGTCGGGGTACCAAGAGACCCAGTACTTC

j_gene: TRBJ1-1
v_gene: TRBV3-1/TRBV3-2
abundance: few
d_gene: NA
len: 17
CDR3aa: CASSQAGFLSGDTEAFF
CDR3nt: TGTGCCAGCAGCCAGGCCGGGTTCCTATCCGGAGACACTGAAGCTTTCTTT

j_gene: TRBJ2-2
v_gene: TRBV5-1
abundance: NA
d_gene: NA
len: 15
CDR3aa: CASRSGVGTAGELFF
CDR3nt: TGCGCCAGCAGGTCAGGGGTAGGAACTGCCGGGGAGCTGTTTTTT

j_gene: TRBJ2-1
v_gene: TRBV19
abundance: NA
d_gene: TRBD2
len: 16
CDR3aa: CASSIPIAGGLDEQFF
CDR3nt: TGTGCCAGTAGTATACCCATAGCGGGAGGGCTTGATGAGCAGTTCTTC

j_gene: TRBJ1-2
v_gene: TRBV15
abundance: NA
d_gene: TRBD1
len: 16
CDR3aa: CATSRDPGQNNYGYTF
CDR3nt: TGTGCCACCAGCAGAGATCCGGGACAGAATAACTATGGCTACACCTTC

j_gene: TRBJ1-6
v_gene: TRBV5-6
abundance: NA
d_gene: NA
len: 16
CDR3aa: CASSHLQRRANSPLHF
CDR3nt: TGTGCCAGCAGCCATCTCCAGCGGAGAGCAAATTCACCCCTCCACTTT

j_gene: TRBJ1-1
v_gene: TRBV11-2
abundance: NA
d_gene: NA
len: 14
CDR3aa: CASSLVRGNTEAFF
CDR3nt: TGTGCCAGCAGCTTAGTCAGGGGGAACACTGAAGCTTTCTTT

j_gene: TRBJ2-3
v_gene: TRBV6-5
abundance: NA
d_gene: NA
len: 15
CDR3aa: CASSYKRSRTDTQYF
CDR3nt: TGTGCCAGCAGTTATAAGCGATCTCGCACAGATACGCAGTATTTT

j_gene: TRBJ2-2
v_gene: TRBV18
abundance: NA
d_gene: TRBD2
len: 17
CDR3aa: CASSLWTSGKNTGELFF
CDR3nt: TGTGCCAGCTCACTATGGACTAGCGGAAAGAACACCGGGGAGCTGTTTTTT